A selection of T cell receptor beta chains follows, all from one sample in a study of Graves' ophthalmopathy and Graves' hyperthyroidism. TCRdb reprocessed the multiplex PCR reads with MiXCR, giving one entry per CDR3 protein. The table lists around 470,000 distinct CDR3 sequences, over 13% of them singletons, with around 9.8% in the top ten. The sequenced material came from blood. All receptors derive from a woman in her twenties or thirties with Graves' ophthalmopathy. The CDR3 runs from the conserved cysteine through the conserved F or W. The D gene is left open where the match is weak. The listing skips clone size in some rows; elsewhere it reads once, few, many or a size class.

v_call,j_call,clone_size,d_call,cdr3_aa,cdr3_nt
TRBV5-1,TRBJ2-5,many,TRBD2,CASSELAGEGETQYF,TGCGCCAGCAGCGAACTAGCGGGAGAGGGAGAGACCCAGTACTTC
TRBV5-6,TRBJ1-5,many,NA,CASSWRGMSNQPQHF,TGTGCCAGCAGCTGGAGAGGGATGAGCAATCAGCCCCAGCATTTT
TRBV5-1,TRBJ1-2,many,TRBD1,CASSKDRPSYGYTF,TGCGCCAGCAGCAAGGACAGGCCTAGCTATGGCTACACCTTC
TRBV10-3,TRBJ1-5,many,NA,CAISESGTGQPQHF,TGTGCCATCAGTGAGTCCGGGACGGGTCAGCCCCAGCATTTT
TRBV6-5,TRBJ1-3,many,TRBD1,CASSWGQPNSGNTIYF,TGTGCCAGCAGTTGGGGACAGCCGAACTCTGGAAACACCATATATTTT
TRBV6-4,TRBJ1-2,many,TRBD1,CASSPSVEGAFNYGYTF,TGTGCCAGCAGTCCCTCGGTGGAGGGGGCCTTTAACTATGGCTACACCTTC
TRBV12-3/TRBV12-4,TRBJ2-7,many,TRBD2,CASSVTSGGGEQYF,TGTGCCAGCAGCGTGACTAGCGGGGGAGGCGAGCAGTACTTC
TRBV20-1,TRBJ2-7,few,NA,CSARSHEQYF,TGCAGTGCTAGGAGCCACGAGCAGTACTTC
TRBV18,TRBJ1-2,many,NA,CASSPMGGPTNGYTF,TGTGCCAGCTCACCAATGGGGGGCCCTACGAATGGCTACACCTTC
TRBV12-3/TRBV12-4,TRBJ2-4,many,TRBD2,CASSLAGGNLLYF,TGTGCCAGCAGTTTGGCGGGGGGGAATCTCCTTTACTTC
TRBV6-1,TRBJ2-7,many,NA,CASRQGASGSYEQYF,TGTGCCAGCAGACAGGGGGCTAGCGGGAGCTACGAGCAGTACTTC
TRBV29-1,TRBJ2-7,many,TRBD1,CSVRDRASYEQYF,TGCAGCGTTCGGGACAGGGCATCCTACGAGCAGTACTTC
TRBV6-4,TRBJ2-2,many,TRBD1,CASSGTGDTGELFF,TGTGCCAGCAGTGGGACAGGGGACACCGGGGAGCTGTTTTTT
TRBV11-2,TRBJ1-2,NA,TRBD1,CASGGGSRTRDSPLTF,TGTGCCAGCGGGGGGGGGTCCCGAACCCGGGACAGCCCCTTAACCTTC
TRBV28,TRBJ1-2,NA,NA,CASSLSGHQDYGYTF,TGTGCCAGCAGTTTATCCGGGCATCAGGACTATGGCTACACCTTC
TRBV28,TRBJ1-1,many,TRBD1,CASSTLGRQGERTEAFF,TGTGCCAGCAGTACCCTGGGGCGACAGGGGGAGAGGACTGAAGCTTTCTTT
TRBV5-5,TRBJ2-5,few,TRBD2,CASSFLAGGSETQYF,TGTGCCAGCAGTTTTCTAGCGGGGGGGTCAGAGACCCAGTACTTC
TRBV11-2,TRBJ2-2,few,NA,CASSWGGLGTGELFF,TGTGCCAGCAGCTGGGGGGGCCTAGGGACCGGGGAGCTGTTTTTT
TRBV12-3/TRBV12-4,TRBJ1-1,many,NA,CASSRGGRIKSFF,TGTGCCAGCAGTCGGGGGGGACGGATTAAATCTTTTTTT
TRBV7-7,TRBJ2-5,many,NA,CASSLTMGGETQYF,TGTGCTAGCAGCTTGACAATGGGGGGCGAGACCCAGTACTTC